The subject of this entry is one T cell receptor beta chain. Its antigen is not identified. The source of the sample is a study of vaccination effects on CD4 cells after COVID-19. At the level of the study: A few convalescent patients gave samples early and late after vaccination. Each culture well received about 2 million PBMC. These cells were then cultured in IMDM with about 10 IU/ml IL-2 and 7.5 to 10 ug/ml peptides. Points from the study as a whole: Late post-vaccination, clones induced by infection and those induced by vaccine underwent marked clonal contraction.

Once cultured for approximately eleven days, the cells underwent separation to obtain CD4+ T cells. PCR showed that the person got SARS-CoV-2 infection at some point between March and December 2020. All participants had two doses of either the BNT162b2 or mRNA-1273 vaccine. The assay was immunoSEQ multiplex PCR, and TCRdb's table has in-frame clones only and misses some. In the table there are about 50,000 clones, nearly 75% of which are singletons. The ends were cut back, 2 bases at V and 11 bases at J, with 15 bases in the middle. This CDR3 contains 13 residues. Germline CDR1 and CDR2: MNHEY and SVGAGI.

The source was CD4+ T cells from PBMCs cultured without peptide, collected after COVID-19 vaccination. This clonotype was obtained from a human donor who had a prior SARS-CoV-2 infection. The chain is built from TRBV6-5 and TRBJ1-1; maybe TRBD1 (5 bases). The chain's CDR3 is CASSYTARGGAFF. The CDR3 bases are TGTGCCAGCAGTTACACGGCAAGGGGTGGTGCTTTCTTT.